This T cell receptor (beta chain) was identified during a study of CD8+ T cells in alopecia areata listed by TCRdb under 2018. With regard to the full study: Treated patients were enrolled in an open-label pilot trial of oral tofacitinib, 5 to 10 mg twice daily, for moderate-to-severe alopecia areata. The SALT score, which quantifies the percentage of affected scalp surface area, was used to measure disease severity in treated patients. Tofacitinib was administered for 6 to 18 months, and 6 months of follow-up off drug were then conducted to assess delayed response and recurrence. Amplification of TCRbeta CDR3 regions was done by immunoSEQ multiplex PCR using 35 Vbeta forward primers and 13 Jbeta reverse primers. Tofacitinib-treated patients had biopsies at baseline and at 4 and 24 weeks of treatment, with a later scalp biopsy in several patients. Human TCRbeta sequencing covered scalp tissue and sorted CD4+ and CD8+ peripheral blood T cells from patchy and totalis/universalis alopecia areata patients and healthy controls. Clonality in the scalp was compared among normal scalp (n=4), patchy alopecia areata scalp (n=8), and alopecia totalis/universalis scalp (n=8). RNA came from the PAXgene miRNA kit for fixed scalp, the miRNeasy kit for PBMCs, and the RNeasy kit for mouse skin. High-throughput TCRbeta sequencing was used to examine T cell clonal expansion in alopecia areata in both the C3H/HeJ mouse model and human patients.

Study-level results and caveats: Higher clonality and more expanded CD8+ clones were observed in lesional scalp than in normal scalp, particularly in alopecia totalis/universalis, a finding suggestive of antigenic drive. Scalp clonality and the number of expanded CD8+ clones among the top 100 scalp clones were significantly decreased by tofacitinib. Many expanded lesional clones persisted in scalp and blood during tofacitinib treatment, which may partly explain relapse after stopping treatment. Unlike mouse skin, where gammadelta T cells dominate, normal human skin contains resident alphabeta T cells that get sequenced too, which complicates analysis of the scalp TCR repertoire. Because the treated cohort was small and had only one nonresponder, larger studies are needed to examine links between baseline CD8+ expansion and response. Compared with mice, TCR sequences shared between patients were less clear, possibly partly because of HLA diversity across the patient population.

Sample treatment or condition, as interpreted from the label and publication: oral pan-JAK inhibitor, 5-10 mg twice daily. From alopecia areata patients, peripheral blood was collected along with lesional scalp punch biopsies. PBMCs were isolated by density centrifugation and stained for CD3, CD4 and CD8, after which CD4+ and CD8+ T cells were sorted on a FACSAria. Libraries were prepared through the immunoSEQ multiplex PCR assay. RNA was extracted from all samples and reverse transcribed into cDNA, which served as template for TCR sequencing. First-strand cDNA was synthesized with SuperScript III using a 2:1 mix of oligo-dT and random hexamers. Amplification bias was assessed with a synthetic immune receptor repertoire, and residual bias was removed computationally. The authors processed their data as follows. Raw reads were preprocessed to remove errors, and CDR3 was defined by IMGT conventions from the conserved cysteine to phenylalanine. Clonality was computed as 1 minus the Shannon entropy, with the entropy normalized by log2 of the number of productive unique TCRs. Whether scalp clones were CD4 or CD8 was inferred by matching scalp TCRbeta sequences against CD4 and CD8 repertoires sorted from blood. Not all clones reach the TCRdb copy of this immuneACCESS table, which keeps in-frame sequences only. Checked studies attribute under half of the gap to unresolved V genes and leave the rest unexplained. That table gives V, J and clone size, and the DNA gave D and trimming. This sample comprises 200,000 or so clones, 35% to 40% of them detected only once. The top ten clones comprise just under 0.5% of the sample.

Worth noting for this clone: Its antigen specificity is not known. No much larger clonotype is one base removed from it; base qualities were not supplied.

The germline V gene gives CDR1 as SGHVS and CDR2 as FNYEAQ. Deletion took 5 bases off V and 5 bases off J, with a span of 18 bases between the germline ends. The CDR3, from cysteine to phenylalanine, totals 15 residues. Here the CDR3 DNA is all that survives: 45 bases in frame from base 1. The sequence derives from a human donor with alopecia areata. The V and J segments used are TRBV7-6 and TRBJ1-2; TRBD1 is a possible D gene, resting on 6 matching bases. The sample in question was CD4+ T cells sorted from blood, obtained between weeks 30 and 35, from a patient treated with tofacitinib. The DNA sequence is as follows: TGTGCCAGCAGCCCCCGAACTACAGGGACGTATGGCTACACCTTC. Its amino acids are CASSPRTTGTYGYTF.